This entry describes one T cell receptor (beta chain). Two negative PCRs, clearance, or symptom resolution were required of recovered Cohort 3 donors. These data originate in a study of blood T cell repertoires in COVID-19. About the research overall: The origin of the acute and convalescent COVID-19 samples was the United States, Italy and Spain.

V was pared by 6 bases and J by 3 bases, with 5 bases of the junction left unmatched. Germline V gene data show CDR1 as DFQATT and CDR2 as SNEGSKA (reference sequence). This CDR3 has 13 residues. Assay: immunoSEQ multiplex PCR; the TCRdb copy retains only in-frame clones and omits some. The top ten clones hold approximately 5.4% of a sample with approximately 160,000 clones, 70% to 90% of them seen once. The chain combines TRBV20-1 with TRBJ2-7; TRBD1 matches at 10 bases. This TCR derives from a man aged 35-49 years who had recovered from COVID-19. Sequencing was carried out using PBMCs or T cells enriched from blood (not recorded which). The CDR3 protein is CSASRDRGYEQYF. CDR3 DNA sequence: TGCAGTGCCAGTAGGGACAGGGGCTACGAGCAGTACTTC.